The 32 T cell receptor beta chains reported below all come from one sample, sequenced in a study of blood T cell repertoires in COVID-19. Sequencing was performed with immunoSEQ multiplex PCR; in TCRdb, only in-frame clones are kept and a portion is missing. The sample lists approximately 89,000 clones, approximately 80% occurring once. Sequencing was carried out using peripheral blood. All receptors derive from a woman older than 75 with acute or convalescent COVID-19.

This clone has only a few counts. This chain uses TRBV4-1 with TRBJ1-6; no clear D gene. The CDR3 consists of 14 residues. Germline V gives CDR1 MGHRA, CDR2 YSYEKL. V lost 1 base to trimming and J lost 9 bases, with 10 bases between them. The CDR3 sequence: CASSQGVRGSPLHF. The CDR3 DNA reads as TGCGCCAGCAGCCAAGGGGTAAGAGGTTCACCCCTCCACTTT.

The V call is TRBV11-2, the J call TRBJ2-1; TRBD1 might be the D (5 bases). Trimming took 3 bases from V and 6 from J, leaving 15 bases between them. CDR3 length equals 15 residues. Germline loops: CDR1 SGHAT, CDR2 FQNNGV. The CDR3 nucleotides read TGTGCCAGCAGCTTGCTTTATGGGCAGGGCAATGAGCAGTTCTTC. Residues: CASSLLYGQGNEQFF.

V gene TRBV18 combines with J gene TRBJ1-1, with 8 bases lining up with TRBD1. V was clipped by 3 bases and J by 4 bases; unmatched bases: 7. The CDR3 runs to 15 residues. The germline V gene encodes CDR1 KGHSH and CDR2 LQKENI. The CDR3 region has the DNA TGTGCCAGCTCACCTCCAGACAGGGGAGGCACTGAAGCTTTCTTT. Translation: CASSPPDRGGTEAFF.

The V gene is TRBV19, the J gene TRBJ2-7, with 9 bases identical to TRBD2. The CDR3 spans 15 residues. Germline CDR1 and CDR2: LNHDA and SQIVND (reference sequence). V trimming: 4 bases; J trimming: 3 bases; junction bases outside the gene matches: 7. CDR3 in DNA: TGTGCCAGTAGTAACCGGTGGACTAGCGTCTACGAGCAGTACTTC. Translating gives CASSNRWTSVYEQYF.

This clone was detected only once. The rearrangement joins TRBV7-9 to TRBJ1-1; tentative D call: TRBD1 (6 bases). Trimming took off 6 bases at V and 1 base at J, with 9 bases between the two ends. This CDR3 has 13 residues. Per the germline V gene, CDR1 is SEHNR and CDR2 is FQNEAQ (reference sequence). The CDR3 region is CASRGGQNTEAFF. Here the CDR3 DNA reads TGTGCCAGCAGAGGGGGACAGAACACTGAAGCTTTCTTT.

The chain carries TRBV7-6 and TRBJ1-6; 10 nucleotides line up with TRBD1. Germline assignment: CDR1 SGHVS and CDR2 FNYEAQ. This CDR3 region has 16 residues. Unmatched junction bases numbered 5, after V lost 1 base and J lost 8 bases. The CDR3 sequence: CASSLGTTGGDSPLHF. DNA of the CDR3: TGTGCCAGCAGCTTAGGGACGACAGGGGGCGATTCACCCCTCCACTTT.

The genes are TRBV28 and TRBJ1-2; a weak D match, TRBD1 (5 bases). Germline assignment: CDR1 MDHEN and CDR2 SYDVKM. V lost 2 bases to trimming and J lost 1 base, with 14 bases between them. This CDR3 is 16 amino acids long. The CDR3 sequence: CASSLPPGGNNYGYTF. For the CDR3, the DNA is TGTGCCAGCAGTTTACCGCCGGGGGGGAATAACTATGGCTACACCTTC.

V and J are TRBV5-6 and TRBJ1-1; 8 bases match TRBD1. This CDR3 region has 16 residues. The V gene end was trimmed by 5 bases and the J gene end by 3 bases; junction bases not matched to a gene: 12. From germline, CDR1 is SGHDT and CDR2 YYEEEE. The CDR3 nucleotides are TGTGCCAGCAGGCGTAACCTCAGGGGGCAGGACACTGAAGCTTTCTTT. Protein: CASRRNLRGQDTEAFF.

The chain links TRBV6-5 to TRBJ1-1; a possible D gene is TRBD1 (5 bases). Germline lookup yields CDR1 MNHEY and CDR2 SVGAGI. This CDR3 comprises 14 residues. The V and J ends lost 5 bases and 1 base respectively, with 11 bases between them. In nucleotides, the CDR3 is TGTGCCAGCAGTACCCTTAGGGGGAACACTGAAGCTTTCTTT. Protein: CASSTLRGNTEAFF.

The chain is built from TRBV19 and TRBJ2-3; 13 bases map to TRBD2. CDR3 length: 19 residues. The ends lost 5 bases at V and 4 bases at J; junction bases unmatched: 15. Per germline, CDR1 LNHDA and CDR2 SQIVND (reference sequence). The CDR3 loop reads CASSPGIPGLAGPPDTQYF. CDR3 in DNA: TGTGCCAGTAGTCCAGGGATTCCGGGACTAGCGGGGCCCCCAGATACGCAGTATTTT.

The gene calls are TRBV5-1 and TRBJ2-1, with 7 bases aligning to TRBD2. Germline V lookup: CDR1 SGHRS, CDR2 YFSETQ. This CDR3 spans 16 amino acids. The junction had 13 bases not matched to a gene; V was cut back by 3 bases and J by 7 bases. The CDR3 sequence is CASSSGGWRRVNEQFF. The DNA of the CDR3 is TGCGCCAGCAGCTCGGGGGGTTGGCGCCGAGTTAATGAGCAGTTCTTC.

The chain links TRBV27 to TRBJ2-3; 11 bases are shared with TRBD2. Germline CDR1 reads MNHEY; CDR2 reads SMNVEV (reference sequence). J lost 1 base, V lost 6 bases, and 3 bases had no gene match. This CDR3 spans 15 amino acids. CDR3 amino acids: CASRELAGGTDTQYF. The CDR3 bases are TGTGCCAGCAGGGAACTAGCGGGAGGCACAGATACGCAGTATTTT.

The chain uses TRBV7-2 and TRBJ2-7, with 7 bases fitting TRBD2. V dropped 4 bases and J dropped 0; count of bases not matched to a gene: 9. CDR3 length: 16 amino acids. The germline gives CDR1 SGHTA, CDR2 FQGNSA. CDR3 sequence reads: CASSSFGGGSSYEQYF. In nucleotides, the CDR3 is TGTGCCAGCAGCTCGTTTGGGGGGGGGAGCTCCTACGAGCAGTACTTC. Variable domain in full (rest from reference TRBV7-2 and TRBJ2-7): GAGVSQSPSNKVTEKGKDVELRCDPISGHTALYWYRQSLGQGLEFLIYFQGNSAPDKSGLPSDRFSAERTGGSVSTLTIQRTQQEDSAVYLCASSSFGGGSSYEQYFGPGTRLTVT.

This chain connects TRBV5-1 to TRBJ2-7, with 7 positions matching TRBD1. The ends lost 0 bases at V and 3 bases at J; junction bases unmatched: 6. Germline V lookup: CDR1 SGHRS, CDR2 YFSETQ. The length of the CDR3 is 15 residues. CDR3 loop: CASSLAMGQRYEQYF. The CDR3 DNA reads as TGCGCCAGCAGCTTGGCCATGGGACAGCGCTACGAGCAGTACTTC.

The chain carries TRBV24-1 and TRBJ1-5; D is ambiguous. V was clipped by 6 bases and J by 1 base, with 9 bases between them. The germline V gene has CDR1 KGHDR and CDR2 SFDVKD. The length of the CDR3 is 14 residues. Here the CDR3 DNA reads TGTGCCACCAGTAGTAACTTAAGCAATCAGCCCCAGCATTTT. Translated, it gives CATSSNLSNQPQHF.

The V call is TRBV5-1, the J call TRBJ2-3; 10 bases map to TRBD2. Trimming at V came to 7 bases and at J to 0 bases, leaving 8 bases not matched to a gene. CDR3 length equals 16 residues. Germline-derived CDR1 and CDR2 are SGHRS and YFSETQ. CDR3 sequence (DNA): TGCGCCAGCGCTAGCGGGAGTTCGACTAGCACAGATACGCAGTATTTT. As protein: CASASGSSTSTDTQYF.

The V gene is TRBV10-3, the J gene TRBJ2-7, with 8 bases that match TRBD1. The CDR3 totals 15 residues. Per the germline V gene, CDR1 is ENHRY and CDR2 is SYGVKD. Trimming took 5 bases from V and 3 from J; bases not matched to a gene: 9. The CDR3 DNA reads as TGTGCCATCAGTTCCAGGGGGCAGGGGAGCTACGAGCAGTACTTC. Residues: CAISSRGQGSYEQYF.

V and J are TRBV19 and TRBJ1-1; 7 nucleotides agree with TRBD1. Trimming cost V 5 bases and J 4 bases; bases outside gene matches: 7. This CDR3 contains 14 residues. Looked up from germline, CDR1 is LNHDA and CDR2 is SQIVND (reference sequence). The CDR3 protein is CASSVTGLSTEAFF. The CDR3 bases are TGTGCCAGTAGTGTGACAGGGCTTAGCACTGAAGCTTTCTTT.

This sequence joins TRBV7-7 and TRBJ2-1; 12 bases agree with TRBD2. This CDR3 comprises 16 residues. Germline assignment: CDR1 SSHAT and CDR2 FNYEAQ (reference sequence). V shed 3 bases and J 7 bases; nucleotides not matched to a gene: 7. CDR3 in amino acids: CASSFRTSGKKNEQFF. CDR3 nucleotides: TGTGCCAGCAGCTTCCGGACTAGCGGGAAAAAGAATGAGCAGTTCTTC. Full variable domain (remainder filled in from reference TRBV7-7 and TRBJ2-1): GAGVSQSPRYKVTKRGQDVTLRCDPISSHATLYWYQQALGQGPEFLTYFNYEAQPDKSGLPSDRFSAERPEGSISTLTIQRTEQRDSAMYRCASSFRTSGKKNEQFFGPGTRLTVL.

This clone was found once. V usage is TRBV2 and J usage is TRBJ1-2, with D hard to call. The germline CDR1 and CDR2 sequences are SNHLY and FYNNEI. V was shortened by 4 bases and J by 7 bases, with 16 bases between the two germline ends. The CDR3 is 14 residues long. CDR3 in amino acids: CASSALHGEIGYTF. Here the CDR3 DNA reads TGTGCCAGCAGTGCCTTACACGGAGAGATTGGCTACACCTTC.

This rearrangement joins TRBV11-2 to TRBJ2-7, with D possibly matching TRBD1 (6 bases). The CDR3 contains 15 residues. With 1 base removed from V and 4 bases from J, the gap between germline ends came to 14 bases. Per the germline V gene, CDR1 is SGHAT and CDR2 is FQNNGV. CDR3 protein: CASSLAGAKGYEQYF. CDR3 DNA sequence: TGTGCCAGCAGCTTAGCAGGGGCCAAAGGATACGAGCAGTACTTC. Using reference TRBV11-2 and TRBJ2-7 for the parts outside the CDR3, the full variable domain is EAGVAQSPRYKIIEKRQSVAFWCNPISGHATLYWYQQILGQGPKLLIQFQNNGVVDDSQLPKDRFSAERLKGVDSTLKIQPAKLEDSAVYLCASSLAGAKGYEQYFGPGTRLTVT.

The V and J genes are TRBV4-2 and TRBJ1-3; tentative D call: TRBD1 (6 bases). With 0 bases removed from V and 4 bases from J, the gap between germline ends came to 10 bases. The germline V gene encodes CDR1 LGHNA and CDR2 YNFKEQ. The CDR3 length is 15 residues. CDR3 bases: TGTGCCAGCAGCCAAGAAGGGGGTGCCGGAAACACCATATATTTT. It translates to CASSQEGGAGNTIYF.

J is TRBJ1-3 and V is TRBV11-2; perhaps TRBD1 as D (6 bases). Per the germline V gene, CDR1 is SGHAT and CDR2 is FQNNGV. V was shortened by 3 bases and J by 1 base, with 7 bases between the two germline ends. The CDR3 spans 14 residues. DNA of the CDR3: TGTGCCAGCAGCTTCCAGGGGTCTGGAAACACCATATATTTT. Protein sequence: CASSFQGSGNTIYF.

This clone is a singleton in its sample. The gene calls are TRBV4-2 and TRBJ2-5; D might be TRBD2 (5 bases). The CDR3 extends over 15 amino acids. Germline CDR1 LGHNA, CDR2 YNFKEQ. V was shortened by 0 bases and J by 1 base, with 9 bases between the two germline ends. The CDR3 DNA is TGTGCCAGCAGCCAAGATCTGGCGGGCCAAGAGACCCAGTACTTC. It specifies CASSQDLAGQETQYF.

The chain carries TRBV10-3 and TRBJ2-7; 9 positions match TRBD1. Germline-derived CDR1 and CDR2 are ENHRY and SYGVKD. The V segment lost 11 bases and the J segment 9 bases; nucleotides outside the gene matches: 11. The CDR3 totals 12 residues. The CDR3 DNA is TGTGCCGCACACGGGACAGGGACTTCGCAGTACTTC. This translates into CAAHGTGTSQYF.

The V gene is TRBV18, the J gene TRBJ2-7; 10 bases map to TRBD1. V lost 4 bases, J lost 6 bases, and 6 bases stayed unmatched. The CDR3 is 14 residues long. CDR1 and CDR2 (germline): KGHSH, LQKENI. The CDR3 DNA sequence: TGTGCCAGCTCACAGGGACAGGGGATCTCCGAGCAGTACTTC. It codes for CASSQGQGISEQYF.

The J gene is TRBJ2-7, the V gene TRBV25-1; possibly TRBD1 for D (7 bases). This CDR3 contains 15 residues. V was pared by 3 bases and J by 4 bases, with 16 bases between. CDR1 and CDR2 (germline): MGHDK, SYGVNS. CDR3 region: CASSEGWAGGYEQYF. CDR3 in DNA: TGTGCCAGCAGTGAGGGTTGGGCAGGGGGGTACGAGCAGTACTTC.

This clone was recorded a few times. The chain is built from TRBV5-6 and TRBJ1-2; 7 bases agree with TRBD1. CDR1 and CDR2 from the germline V gene are SGHDT and YYEEEE. The length of the CDR3 is 15 residues. V gave up 1 base and J gave up 1 base; unmatched junction bases: 4. CDR3 amino acids: CASSLTGVYNYGYTF. CDR3 DNA sequence: TGTGCCAGCAGCTTGACAGGGGTCTATAACTATGGCTACACCTTC.

This clone appeared a few times. This chain links TRBV19 with TRBJ1-6, with a tentative D call TRBD1 (5 bases). V gave up 1 base and J gave up 8 bases, with 12 bases separating them. This CDR3 has 15 residues. The germline V gene has CDR1 LNHDA and CDR2 SQIVND (reference sequence). The CDR3, as DNA: TGTGCCAGTAGTATAGGGCGGCCAGGGTATTCACCCCTCCACTTT. Translating gives CASSIGRPGYSPLHF.

This chain connects TRBV5-8 to TRBJ1-1; 8 nucleotides agree with TRBD1. The germline V gene has CDR1 SGHTS and CDR2 YDEGEE. CDR3 length equals 13 residues. The V segment lost 9 bases and the J segment 4 bases; nucleotides outside the gene matches: 8. The CDR3 nucleotides read TGTGCCAACCACCCAGGGGGCCGCACTGAAGCTTTCTTT. Encoded protein: CANHPGGRTEAFF.

CDR3 DNA: TGTGCCAGCAGTTTAGACTCTCGTAGCGGGAGGTATTTT. Translating it yields CASSLDSRSGRYF. This chain links TRBV27 with TRBJ2-3; 9 bases line up with TRBD2. Losses at the gene ends were 2 bases for V and 14 bases for J; bases not matched to a gene: 8. The CDR3 runs 13 residues. CDR1 and CDR2 (germline): MNHEY, SMNVEV (reference sequence).

The chain joins TRBV7-9 to TRBJ2-7, with D hard to call. The CDR3 totals 14 residues. Germline CDR1 SEHNR, CDR2 FQNEAQ (reference sequence). The V gene lost 4 bases and the J gene lost 0 bases, with 10 bases spanning the gap. The DNA of the CDR3 is TGTGCCAGCAGCTCGACAAGAGCCTCCTACGAGCAGTACTTC. Residues: CASSSTRASYEQYF. The whole variable domain, remainder taken from reference TRBV7-9 and TRBJ2-7, is DTGVSQNPRHKITKRGQNVTFRCDPISEHNRLYWYRQTLGQGPEFLTYFQNEAQLEKSRLLSDRFSAERPKGSFSTLEIQRTEQGDSAMYLCASSSTRASYEQYFGPGTRLTVT.